The 2 T cell receptor beta chains below all came from one sample that was sequenced in a study of cytomegalovirus exposure and HLA in healthy donors. Primers: 60 Vbeta forward and 13 Jbeta reverse. Only in-frame clones appear in the TCRdb table, and some are missing; sequencing was by immunoSEQ multiplex PCR. The table records 150,000 to 200,000 clones, around 80% of them present only once. Sequenced input: PBMCs. The receptors stem from a girl aged 10-17 years in good health and CMV-seropositive.

The chain links TRBV30 to TRBJ1-2; TRBD1 agrees at 8 bases. Germline lookup yields CDR1 GTSNPN and CDR2 SVGIG (reference sequence). The CDR3 has 14 amino acids. V lost 3 bases to trimming and J lost 5 bases; unmatched junction nucleotides: 8. The CDR3 nucleotides read TGTGCCTGGAGCGGCAAATACAGGGGGTATGGCTACACCTTC. This encodes CAWSGKYRGYGYTF.

This chain links TRBV4-1 with TRBJ2-1; 11 bases fit TRBD2. The V gene's germline CDR1 is MGHRA and CDR2 YSYEKL. The CDR3 has 16 amino acids. V trimming: 3 bases; J trimming: 5 bases; junction bases outside the gene matches: 6. The CDR3 nucleotides are TGCGCCAGCAGCCAGAGACTAGCGGGAACCCACAATGAGCAGTTCTTC. Residues: CASSQRLAGTHNEQFF.